This TCR beta chain was captured by sequencing in a study of blood T cell repertoires in COVID-19. The wider study: Whether acute or convalescent, the COVID-19 samples came from the United States, Italy and Spain. Nucleic acid was either cDNA or gDNA, and it came from T cells, B-cell-depleted T cells, or PBMCs.

In the original workflow: Reference gene primer amplification gave nucleated cell count estimates. The method was immunoSEQ multiplex PCR; TCRdb's version includes in-frame clones alone and lacks a portion of them. V, J and clone size are taken as reported in that table, and D and trimming were inferred from the DNA itself. Here the sample spans a few hundred thousand clones, about 83% being singletons. A note on this clone: The sample holds other DNA sequences that translate to the same CDR3.

From germline, CDR1 is MDHEN and CDR2 SYDVKM. The CDR3 length is 11 residues. V was clipped by 8 bases and J by 4 bases, with 9 bases between them. The V gene is TRBV28, the J gene TRBJ2-7; D is unresolved. The sample consisted of peripheral blood. The clonotype originates from a woman between 45 and 65 years old with acute or convalescent COVID-19. DNA for the CDR3: TGTGCCAGCGGTCAGTCGTACGAGCAGTACTTC. Protein: CASGQSYEQYF.